This note documents a single TCR beta chain sequence. Antigen: not known. These data are taken from a study of cytomegalovirus exposure and HLA in healthy donors. Sequencing used immunoSEQ multiplex PCR; TCRdb keeps in-frame clones, though not all of them. The repertoire includes 260,000 or so clones, about 92% of them detected once, and 3% to 3.5% sits in the top ten. Findings and limits, study-wide: Among the CMV-associated chains, three were confirmed in vitro as specific for CMV antigens.

Germline CDR1 reads SGHDT; CDR2 reads YYEEEE. V lost 2 bases and J lost 2, with 11 bases in between. This CDR3 region has 15 residues. The TCR was taken from a woman aged 25-40 years in good health and CMV-seronegative. Sequenced: PBMCs. The chain uses TRBV5-6 and TRBJ1-3; D ambiguous. The CDR3 sequence is CASSLLGVTGNTIYF. The CDR3, as DNA: TGTGCCAGCAGCTTATTAGGAGTCACTGGAAACACCATATATTTT.